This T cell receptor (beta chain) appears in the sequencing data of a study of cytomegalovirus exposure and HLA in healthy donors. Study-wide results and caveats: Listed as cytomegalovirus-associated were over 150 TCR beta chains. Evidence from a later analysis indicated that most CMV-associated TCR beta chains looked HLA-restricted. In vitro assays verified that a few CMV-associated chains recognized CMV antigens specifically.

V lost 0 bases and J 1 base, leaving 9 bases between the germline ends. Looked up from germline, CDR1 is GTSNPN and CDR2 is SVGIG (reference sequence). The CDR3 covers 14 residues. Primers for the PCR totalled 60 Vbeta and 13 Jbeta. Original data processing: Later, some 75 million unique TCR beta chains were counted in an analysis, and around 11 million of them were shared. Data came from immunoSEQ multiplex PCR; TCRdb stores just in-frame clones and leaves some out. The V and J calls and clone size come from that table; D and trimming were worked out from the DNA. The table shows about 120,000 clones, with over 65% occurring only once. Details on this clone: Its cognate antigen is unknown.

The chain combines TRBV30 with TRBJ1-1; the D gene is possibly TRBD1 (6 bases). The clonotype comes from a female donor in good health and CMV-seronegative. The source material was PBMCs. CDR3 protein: CAWSVSRGNTEAFF. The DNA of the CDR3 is TGTGCCTGGAGTGTATCCAGGGGGAACACTGAAGCTTTCTTT.